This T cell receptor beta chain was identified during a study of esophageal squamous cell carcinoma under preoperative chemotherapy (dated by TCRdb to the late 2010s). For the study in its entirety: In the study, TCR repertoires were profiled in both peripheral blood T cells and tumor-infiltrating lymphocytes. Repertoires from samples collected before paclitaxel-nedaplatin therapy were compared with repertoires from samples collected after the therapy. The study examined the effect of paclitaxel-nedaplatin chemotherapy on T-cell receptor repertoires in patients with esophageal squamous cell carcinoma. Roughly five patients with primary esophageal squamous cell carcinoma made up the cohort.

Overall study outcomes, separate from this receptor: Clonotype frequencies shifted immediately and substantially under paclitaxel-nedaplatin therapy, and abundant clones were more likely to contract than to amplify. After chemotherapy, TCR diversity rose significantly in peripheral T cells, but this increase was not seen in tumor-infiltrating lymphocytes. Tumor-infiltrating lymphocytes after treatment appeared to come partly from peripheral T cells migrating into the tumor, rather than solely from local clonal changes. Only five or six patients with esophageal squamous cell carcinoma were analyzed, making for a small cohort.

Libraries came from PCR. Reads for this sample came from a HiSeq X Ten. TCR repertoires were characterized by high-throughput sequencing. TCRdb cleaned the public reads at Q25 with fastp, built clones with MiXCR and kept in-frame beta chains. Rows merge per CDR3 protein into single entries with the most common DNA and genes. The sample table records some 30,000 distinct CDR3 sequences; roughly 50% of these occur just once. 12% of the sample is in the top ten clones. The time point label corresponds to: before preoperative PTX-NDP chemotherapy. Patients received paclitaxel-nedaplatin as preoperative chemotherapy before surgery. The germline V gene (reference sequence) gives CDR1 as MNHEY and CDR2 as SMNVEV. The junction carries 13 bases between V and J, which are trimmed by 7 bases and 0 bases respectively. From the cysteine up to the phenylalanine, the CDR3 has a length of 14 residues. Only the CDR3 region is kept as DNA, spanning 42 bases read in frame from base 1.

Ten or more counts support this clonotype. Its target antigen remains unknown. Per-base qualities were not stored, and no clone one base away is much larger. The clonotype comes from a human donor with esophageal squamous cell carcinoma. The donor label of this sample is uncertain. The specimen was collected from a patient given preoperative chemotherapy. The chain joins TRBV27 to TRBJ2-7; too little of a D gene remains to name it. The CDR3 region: CASTSLGDSYEQYF. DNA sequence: TGTGCCAGCACTTCTTTGGGTGACTCCTACGAGCAGTACTTC.